The rows below give T cell receptor beta chains drawn from one sample of a study of CD8 T cells in Susac syndrome. TCRdb recomputed calls from the immunoSEQ multiplex PCR reads with MiXCR, one row per CDR3 protein. The table records 330,000 or so distinct CDR3 sequences, around nine tenths of them present only once. Sequencing used CD8+ T cells from PBMCs. The origin of the receptors is a human donor with multiple sclerosis. Both conserved end residues are part of each CDR3. The D gene is left open where the match is weak. Clone size appears in some rows only: once, few, many, or a class for an expanded clone.

D	V	size	J	DNA	CDR3
-	TRBV21-1	-	TRBJ2-7	TGTGCCAGCAGCGCCCCGACAGGGGACGAGCAGTACTTC	CASSAPTGDEQYF
TRBD1	TRBV11-1	-	TRBJ2-7	TGTGCCAGCAGCTTAGCTGGACAGGCCTACGAGCAGTACTTC	CASSLAGQAYEQYF
TRBD2	TRBV27	-	TRBJ2-1	TGTGCCAGCAGTTATCCCCCCCTAGCGGGAGTGGGCAATGAGCAGTTCTTC	CASSYPPLAGVGNEQFF
TRBD1	TRBV6-1	-	TRBJ2-7	TGTGCCTGCCGACAGGGTGACTACGAGCAGTACTTC	CACRQGDYEQYF
-	TRBV20-1	once	TRBJ2-1	TGCAGTGCTACGGGACTGACCGTCAATGAGCAGTTCTTC	CSATGLTVNEQFF
TRBD2	TRBV4-3	-	TRBJ2-1	TGCGCCAGCAGCCAAGACCAGCGGGAGGGCTCCTACAATGAGCAGTTCTTC	CASSQDQREGSYNEQFF
-	TRBV6-2/TRBV6-3	-	TRBJ1-5	TGTGCCAGCAGTCCTACAGCATCCGGGTTTCAGCCCCAGCATTTT	CASSPTASGFQPQHF
TRBD2	TRBV7-8	-	TRBJ2-7	TGTGCCAGCAGCATCCCTAGCGGGACGTCCCACGAGCAGTACTTC	CASSIPSGTSHEQYF
TRBD2	TRBV12-3/TRBV12-4	-	TRBJ2-7	TGTGCCAGCAGAAGCGGGAGGGCTACCTACGAGCAGTACTTC	CASRSGRATYEQYF
-	TRBV5-1	few	TRBJ1-1	TGCGCCAGCAGCTTGGATCCAGGGAACACTGAAGCTTTCTTT	CASSLDPGNTEAFF
-	TRBV7-9	once	TRBJ2-4	TGTGCCAGCAGCGATTCCGGGACGCTCCAGTACTTC	CASSDSGTLQYF
-	TRBV4-1	-	TRBJ1-6	TGCGCCAGCAGCCGAGGACCTAATTCACCCCTCCACTTT	CASSRGPNSPLHF
-	TRBV20-1	-	TRBJ1-2	TGCAGTGCTAGGATACCGGGACCAAGCCGCGGCTACACCTTC	CSARIPGPSRGYTF
-	TRBV21-1	-	TRBJ1-5	TGTGCCAGCAGGAAAGAGGCGGTCGGCTCTGGGAGGCGTCAGCCCCAGCATTTT	CASRKEAVGSGRRQPQHF
-	TRBV14	-	TRBJ2-5	TGTGCCAGCAGCCAAGATGTAATGGAGACCCAGTACTTC	CASSQDVMETQYF
-	TRBV29-1	-	TRBJ2-3	TGCAGCGTTGTGCCCCCGACCCTAGGCATAACTAGCACAGATACGCAGTATTTT	CSVVPPTLGITSTDTQYF
-	TRBV29-1	-	TRBJ2-7	TGCAGCGTTGGGGTGGGGGCCCTCTACGAGCAGTACTTC	CSVGVGALYEQYF
-	TRBV27	-	TRBJ2-7	TGTGCCAGCAGTTTACCCTACCTCTACGAGCAGTACTTC	CASSLPYLYEQYF
TRBD2	TRBV5-1	-	TRBJ2-3	TGCGCCAGCAGCTTGGCTAGCGGGGGAACCACAGATACGCAGTATTTT	CASSLASGGTTDTQYF
-	TRBV13	-	TRBJ2-5	TGTGCCAGCAGCTTAAAAGGCTGGGGTGGGCAGGAGACCCAGTACTTC	CASSLKGWGGQETQYF
-	TRBV30	once	TRBJ2-2	TGTGCCTGGAGTAGTACAGGGACCGGGGAGCTGTTTTTT	CAWSSTGTGELFF
TRBD1	TRBV20-1	-	TRBJ2-1	TGCAGTGCTAGCGGGACAGGGTTCGGGGAGCAGTTCTTC	CSASGTGFGEQFF
TRBD2	TRBV18	-	TRBJ2-5	TGTGCCAGCTCAACCGGGACTAGCGGGAGGCAAGAGACCCAGTACTTC	CASSTGTSGRQETQYF
TRBD1	TRBV7-9	-	TRBJ2-7	TGTGCCAGCAGCTTAGATCAGGGGGCGAGAGAGCAGTACTTC	CASSLDQGAREQYF
TRBD1	TRBV12-3/TRBV12-4	-	TRBJ1-5	TGTGCCAGCAGTCAGGGGGCGTTCGATCAGCCCCAGCATTTT	CASSQGAFDQPQHF
-	TRBV15	-	TRBJ2-1	TGTGCCACCAGCAGGGAGTTGGGGTACGAGCAGTTCTTC	CATSRELGYEQFF
-	TRBV9	-	TRBJ2-7	TGTGCCAGCAGCAACCGGGACACGTCCTACGAGCAGTACTTC	CASSNRDTSYEQYF
-	TRBV12-3/TRBV12-4	-	TRBJ2-5	TGTGCCAGCAGCCCGACCATACTCTCAGAGACCCAGTACTTC	CASSPTILSETQYF
TRBD2	TRBV9	-	TRBJ2-2	TGTGCCAGCAGCCCTAGCGGGGTGAACACCGGGGAGCTGTTTTTT	CASSPSGVNTGELFF